A single sample gave rise to the 30 T cell receptor beta chains below, sequenced in a study of response to subunit inactivated influenza vaccine. In TCRdb, the RT-PCR reads were re-called with MiXCR into one record per CDR3 protein. The sample has 500,000 or so distinct CDR3 sequences; approximately 15% are singletons. The sample in question was CD4+ T cells sorted from PBMCs, obtained about 24 months after vaccination. The source of these receptors is a man aged 50 to 75 who received an inactivated influenza vaccine.

This clonotype was counted at least ten times. This sequence joins TRBV20-1 and TRBJ2-3; 7 nucleotides align to TRBD2. V dropped 0 bases and J dropped 2; count of bases not matched to a gene: 5. Germline assignment: CDR1 DFQATT and CDR2 SNEGSKA (reference sequence). CDR3 length: 15 residues. CDR3 in amino acids: CSARDGTKSTDTQYF. CDR3 sequence (DNA): TGCAGTGCTAGAGATGGGACTAAATCCACAGATACGCAGTATTTT.

This clonotype was seen repeatedly, ten times or more. V usage is TRBV7-2 and J usage is TRBJ1-2; unclear D gene. Trimming shortened V by 1 base and J by 4 bases, and 7 bases separated the two germline ends. The CDR3 has 13 amino acids. Germline-derived CDR1 and CDR2 are SGHTA and FQGNSA. CDR3: CASSLGIRYGYTF. The CDR3, as DNA: TGTGCCAGCAGCTTAGGGATCCGCTATGGCTACACCTTC.

This chain joins TRBV5-1 and TRBJ1-1; possibly TRBD1 for D (5 bases). Trimming left V 0 bases short and J 11 bases short, with 14 bases between. Per the germline V gene, CDR1 is SGHRS and CDR2 is YFSETQ. The CDR3 totals 13 residues. DNA for the CDR3: TGCGCCAGCAGCTTGGCTGCAGGGCTGGAGGCTTTCTTT. This translates into CASSLAAGLEAFF.

In this sample, this clonotype turned up many times. This chain's CDR3 is CASSLPGGNTIYF. The CDR3 nucleotides are TGTGCCAGCAGCTTACCTGGGGGAAACACCATATATTTT. The gene calls are TRBV7-2 and TRBJ1-3, with D unclear. CDR3 length equals 13 residues. The V gene's germline CDR1 is SGHTA and CDR2 FQGNSA. Trimming pared 2 bases from V and 4 bases from J, leaving 6 bases between. The whole variable domain, filled in from reference TRBV7-2 and TRBJ1-3, reads GAGVSQSPSNKVTEKGKDVELRCDPISGHTALYWYRQSLGQGLEFLIYFQGNSAPDKSGLPSDRFSAERTGGSVSTLTIQRTQQEDSAVYLCASSLPGGNTIYFGEGSWLTVV.

In nucleotides, the CDR3 is TGCGCCAGCAGCCAAGATTTAGGGGGCGCAAAGACCCAGTACTTC. It translates to CASSQDLGGAKTQYF. The chain recombines TRBV4-1 with TRBJ2-5; 7 nucleotides align to TRBD1. Germline V gene lookup returns CDR1 MGHRA and CDR2 YSYEKL. The CDR3 consists of 15 residues. Trimming removed 0 bases from V and 6 bases from J; junction bases left unmatched: 7.

This clonotype has more than one count but fewer than ten. The chain employs TRBV5-1 and TRBJ1-4; perhaps TRBD1 as D (5 bases). The ends were cut back, 4 bases at V and 4 bases at J, with 17 bases in the middle. Germline CDR1 SGHRS, CDR2 YFSETQ. CDR3 length: 16 amino acids. CDR3 loop: CASSLQARGVNEKLFF. The CDR3 nucleotides read TGCGCCAGCAGCCTCCAGGCCCGGGGGGTTAATGAAAAACTGTTTTTT.

This clonotype was recorded many times. The chain uses TRBV12-3 or TRBV12-4 and TRBJ2-3; 10 bases fit TRBD2. CDR3 length: 16 residues. Trimming at V came to 2 bases and at J to 5 bases, leaving 7 bases not matched to a gene. The CDR3 loop is CASSLSGTSVGDTQYF. The CDR3 bases are TGTGCCAGCAGTTTAAGCGGGACTAGCGTGGGAGATACGCAGTATTTT.

This clonotype showed up just a few times. One junction end does not reproduce the germline sequence, and a read error may be involved. The chain uses TRBV7-9 and TRBJ2-7; D is possibly TRBD1 (6 bases). Germline values: CDR1 SEHNR, CDR2 FQNEAQ (reference sequence). The CDR3 is made up of 13 amino acids. The CDR3 reads CASSLEWTVGPLF. CDR3 nucleotide sequence: TGTGCCAGCAGCTTGGAATGGACAGTCGGCCCTCTATTC.

V usage is TRBV4-3 and J usage is TRBJ2-1; 9 bases align to TRBD2. Per germline, CDR1 LGHNA and CDR2 YSLEER. The CDR3 length is 19 residues. The V segment lost 1 base and the J segment 9 bases; nucleotides outside the gene matches: 19. In nucleotides, the CDR3 is TGCGCCAGCAGCCAAGCGGCGTCTAGCGGGACCCTGGGTAGAAGTGAGCAGTTCTTC. Its translation: CASSQAASSGTLGRSEQFF.

The chain links TRBV28 to TRBJ1-2; D remains ambiguous. CDR1 and CDR2 (germline): MDHEN, SYDVKM. V dropped 6 bases and J dropped 6 bases, with 17 bases sitting between them. This CDR3 has 14 residues. CDR3 coding DNA: TGTGCCAGCAGATTGGGGTACGGAGCTCATGGCTACACCTTC. Translating it yields CASRLGYGAHGYTF.

There are a few counts of this clonotype. The chain joins TRBV11-3 to TRBJ2-5, with 9 bases lining up with TRBD1. The V gene end was trimmed by 5 bases and the J gene end by 2 bases; junction bases not matched to a gene: 9. Germline CDR1 and CDR2: SGHNT and YENEEA. CDR3 size: 16 residues. CDR3 sequence reads: CASSTGGGSSQETQYF. In DNA form, the CDR3 reads TGTGCCAGCAGCACAGGGGGCGGGAGTAGTCAAGAGACCCAGTACTTC.

DNA for the CDR3: TGTGCCAGCAGGCTAGCGGGACACAATGAGCAGTTCTTC. Protein: CASRLAGHNEQFF. The rearrangement uses TRBV6-1 and TRBJ2-1; the match to TRBD2 covers 9 bases. Germline trimming cut 6 bases from V and 5 bases from J; bases unmatched to any gene: 2. This CDR3 has 13 amino acids. CDR1 MNHNS and CDR2 SASEGT come from the germline V gene.

This clonotype showed up many times. The chain employs TRBV12-3 or TRBV12-4 and TRBJ2-1; TRBD1 aligns across 12 bases. V was pared by 2 bases and J by 10 bases, with 3 bases of the junction left unmatched. This CDR3 spans 14 amino acids. As DNA, the CDR3 is TGTGCCAGCAGTTTAAGGGACAGGGGGCGCGAGCAGTTCTTC. Its protein product is CASSLRDRGREQFF.

The chain has TRBV10-3 and TRBJ2-5; 9 nucleotides agree with TRBD1. With V trimmed by 7 bases and J by 5 bases, 11 bases remained unmatched. Germline V gives CDR1 ENHRY, CDR2 SYGVKD. The CDR3 sequence is 15 residues long. DNA for the CDR3: TGTGCCATCAAAGCCGGGACAGGGATTCGGGAGACCCAGTACTTC. This translates into CAIKAGTGIRETQYF.

This clonotype was detected a few times. The junction shows a germline mismatch at one end, possibly a read error. The chain recombines TRBV28 with TRBJ1-2; D not certain. CDR1 is MDHEN and CDR2 is SYDVKM in the germline V gene. The CDR3 is made up of 12 amino acids. The CDR3 loop reads CASSLRERSESF. The CDR3 coding sequence is TGTGCCAGCAGTTTAAGGGAGCGTAGTGAATCCTTC.

This clonotype was found many times. This chain links TRBV10-3 with TRBJ1-6; no definite D call. V was pared by 3 bases and J by 3 bases, with 3 bases between. This CDR3 comprises 13 residues. The germline V gene has CDR1 ENHRY and CDR2 SYGVKD. The CDR3 protein is CAISENYNSPLHF. As DNA, the CDR3 is TGTGCCATCAGTGAAAACTATAATTCACCCCTCCACTTT.

The V call is TRBV24-1, the J call TRBJ2-1; no definite D call. The CDR3 consists of 16 residues. The germline gives CDR1 KGHDR, CDR2 SFDVKD. V gave up 3 bases and J gave up 9 bases, with 20 bases separating them. For the CDR3, the DNA is TGTGCCACCAGTGATGACCGAGTAGGGTTTTCGCGTGAGCAGTTCTTC. Protein sequence: CATSDDRVGFSREQFF.

This clonotype was observed a handful of times. The V and J genes are TRBV21-1 and TRBJ2-3; the tabulated D call, TRBD2, remains unverified against the DNA. TRBV21-1 is a documented pseudogene. The CDR3 spans 18 residues. CDR3 loop: CASSKEKRVQSPTDTQYF. CDR3 coding DNA: TGTGCCAGCAGCAAAGAAAAGAGGGTTCAATCACCCACAGATACGCAGTATTTT.

This chain uses TRBV12-3 or TRBV12-4 with TRBJ1-6, with D uncertain. V lost 2 bases to trimming and J lost 7 bases, with 9 bases between them. This CDR3 contains 14 residues. CDR3 in amino acids: CASSLNSANSPLHF. CDR3 bases: TGTGCCAGCAGTTTAAACAGTGCGAATTCACCCCTCCACTTT.

This clonotype was observed a few times. The V call is TRBV4-3, the J call TRBJ2-1, with 9 bases fitting TRBD2. V lost 5 bases and J lost 4; bases outside the gene matches: 12. Per germline, CDR1 LGHNA and CDR2 YSLEER. The CDR3 extends over 17 amino acids. DNA of the CDR3: TGCGCCAGCAGCTCTATGGTAGCGGGAGAGATATACAATGAGCAGTTCTTC. Its protein is CASSSMVAGEIYNEQFF.

This clonotype was observed a handful of times. The chain is built from TRBV5-1 and TRBJ2-2, with D possibly matching TRBD1 (6 bases). There are 16 residues in the CDR3. CDR1 is SGHRS and CDR2 is YFSETQ in the germline V gene. The ends were cut back, 4 bases at V and 4 bases at J, with 17 bases in the middle. The CDR3 loop reads CASSTGQLSGTGELFF. The CDR3 region has the DNA TGCGCCAGCAGCACCGGACAGCTTTCGGGCACCGGGGAGCTGTTTTTT.

V is TRBV15 and J is TRBJ2-7; the D is unclear. Trimming took off 0 bases at V and 5 bases at J, with 14 bases between the two ends. Per germline, CDR1 LNHNV and CDR2 YYDKDF (reference sequence). This CDR3 is built from 15 residues. Written as DNA, the CDR3 is TGTGCCACCAGCAGAGAATGGCCGACTCGGGACGAGCAGTACTTC. Its translation is CATSREWPTRDEQYF.

This clonotype came up many times. The rearrangement uses TRBV7-2 and TRBJ2-3; D could derive from TRBD1 or TRBD2 (5 bases each). Trimming shortened V by 2 bases and J by 4 bases, and 13 bases separated the two germline ends. Per germline, CDR1 SGHTA and CDR2 FQGNSA. The length of the CDR3 is 15 residues. The CDR3 nucleotides are TGTGCCAGCAGCTTACAGGGAGCAATATCAGATACGCAGTATTTT. Amino acid sequence: CASSLQGAISDTQYF.

The J gene is TRBJ2-3, the V gene TRBV7-2; no reliable D call. The V and J ends lost 1 base and 6 bases respectively, with 11 bases between them. CDR3 length equals 14 residues. Germline CDR1 is SGHTA and CDR2 is FQGNSA. CDR3: CASSLVGPADTQYF. The CDR3 nucleotides are TGTGCCAGCAGCTTAGTGGGTCCCGCGGATACGCAGTATTTT.

This clonotype was found a few times. The genes are TRBV7-2 and TRBJ1-3; D is unclear. The V end was cut by 6 bases, the J end by 0 bases, with 12 bases between. The V gene's germline CDR1 is SGHTA and CDR2 FQGNSA. This CDR3 has 15 residues. The CDR3 DNA is TGTGCCAGCAGTCCTACTTTACACTCTGGAAACACCATATATTTT. Encoded protein: CASSPTLHSGNTIYF.

This clonotype has more than one count but fewer than ten. V and J are TRBV27 and TRBJ2-3, with TRBD2 matching 7 bases. Germline V gene sequence: CDR1 MNHEY, CDR2 SMNVEV (reference sequence). The CDR3 totals 17 residues. With 5 bases clipped from V and 4 bases from J, the junction kept 15 bases outside the gene matches. The CDR3 sequence: CASSRPALAGVPDTQYF. CDR3 DNA: TGTGCCAGCAGTAGGCCCGCCCTGGCGGGAGTACCAGATACGCAGTATTTT.

This clonotype was counted only a few times. V is TRBV24-1 and J is TRBJ1-2, with unresolved D. Germline V CDR1 and CDR2: KGHDR, SFDVKD. V was cut by 1 base and J by 0 bases, with 8 bases left in between. The CDR3 has 15 amino acids. CDR3 sequence (DNA): TGTGCCACCAGTGATTTACCTTTGGCTAACTATGGCTACACCTTC. Protein product: CATSDLPLANYGYTF.

This clonotype has a handful of counts. CDR3 loop: CASSHKRPSGDTEQFF. For the CDR3, the DNA is TGTGCCAGCAGCCACAAGAGGCCTAGCGGGGACACTGAGCAGTTCTTC. This rearrangement joins TRBV3-1 to TRBJ2-1, with TRBD2 matching 9 bases. The CDR3 totals 16 residues. Germline V gives CDR1 LGHDT, CDR2 YNNKEL (reference sequence). V dropped 3 bases and J dropped 9; count of bases not matched to a gene: 12.

The CDR3 loop is CASSEAYEQYF. CDR3 in DNA: TGTGCCAGCAGTGAAGCCTACGAGCAGTACTTC. This chain connects TRBV2 to TRBJ2-7, with D unclear. V lost 0 bases, J lost 3 bases, and 0 bases lay in between. In germline, CDR1 is SNHLY, CDR2 FYNNEI. The CDR3 has 11 residues. The full variable domain, in which reference TRBV2 and TRBJ2-7 provide the parts outside the CDR3, is EPEVTQTPSHQVTQMGQEVILRCVPISNHLYFYWYRQILGQKVEFLVSFYNNEISEKSEIFDDQFSVERPDGSNFTLKIRSTKLEDSAMYFCASSEAYEQYFGPGTRLTVT.

The rearrangement uses TRBV2 and TRBJ1-3; D is unclear. The CDR3 covers 13 residues. CDR1 SNHLY and CDR2 FYNNEI come from the germline V gene. V gave up 4 bases and J gave up 4 bases, with 8 bases separating them. CDR3 in DNA: TGTGCCAGCAGTGTAAACTGGGGAAACACCATATATTTT. Protein: CASSVNWGNTIYF.